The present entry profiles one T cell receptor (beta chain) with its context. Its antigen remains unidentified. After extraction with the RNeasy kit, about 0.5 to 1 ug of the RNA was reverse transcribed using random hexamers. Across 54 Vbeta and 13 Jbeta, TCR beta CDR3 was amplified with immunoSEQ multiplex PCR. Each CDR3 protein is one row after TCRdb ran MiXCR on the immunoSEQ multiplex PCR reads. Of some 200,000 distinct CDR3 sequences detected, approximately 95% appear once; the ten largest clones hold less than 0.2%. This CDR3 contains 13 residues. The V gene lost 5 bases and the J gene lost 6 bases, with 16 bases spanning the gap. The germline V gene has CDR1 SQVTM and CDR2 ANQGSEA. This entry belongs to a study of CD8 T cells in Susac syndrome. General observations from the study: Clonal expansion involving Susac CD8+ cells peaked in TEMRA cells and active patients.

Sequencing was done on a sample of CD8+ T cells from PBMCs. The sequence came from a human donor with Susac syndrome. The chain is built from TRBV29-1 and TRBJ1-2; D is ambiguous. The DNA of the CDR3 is TGCAGCGTTCTCTCGGAAATGTGGAATGGCTACACCTTC. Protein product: CSVLSEMWNGYTF.